The rows below give T cell receptor beta chains drawn from one sample of a study of liver allograft versus peripheral blood T cells. TCRdb recomputed calls from the reads with MiXCR, one row per CDR3 protein. The data show approximately 9,000 distinct CDR3 sequences, with approximately 18% seen just once and approximately 1.1% held by the top ten. Every receptor here comes from a human patient who had a liver transplant. Some T cells may be transferred from the graft donor. Each CDR3 is given with its conserved first and last residue. D genes are given only for firm matches. Size tells how often a clone was seen (once, few, many) or the class of an expanded clone, and some rows leave it out.

TRBJ2-7,TRBV5-6,NA,few,CASSLIHRVYEQYF,TGTGCCAGCAGCTTGATCCACAGGGTCTACGAGCAGTACTTC
TRBJ1-5,TRBV18,TRBD1,NA,CASSPPGGENQPQHF,TGTGCCAGCTCACCACCAGGGGGCGAGAATCAGCCCCAGCATTTT
TRBJ1-2,TRBV5-6,NA,medium-sized,CASSLRSGTIGYGYTF,TGTGCCAGCAGCTTGAGGTCGGGGACAATTGGGTATGGCTACACCTTC
TRBJ1-2,TRBV5-4,TRBD1,medium-sized,CASSQVGGDGYTF,TGTGCCAGCAGCCAGGTAGGGGGCGACGGCTACACCTTC
TRBJ1-6,TRBV6-2/TRBV6-3,NA,NA,CASTPSPGYQSPLHF,TGTGCCAGCACCCCGTCGCCAGGGTATCAGTCACCCCTCCACTTT
TRBJ1-1,TRBV29-1,NA,medium-sized,CSVEETVTEAFF,TGCAGCGTTGAAGAGACAGTAACTGAAGCTTTCTTT
TRBJ1-1,TRBV6-5,NA,many,CASSYGTEAFF,TGTGCCAGCAGTTACGGGACTGAAGCTTTCTTT
TRBJ1-2,TRBV5-5,TRBD1,medium-sized,CASSLAGGYGYTF,TGTGCCAGCAGCCTGGCAGGGGGCTATGGCTACACCTTC
TRBJ1-4,TRBV18,NA,medium-sized,CASSQGPSSTNEKLFF,TGTGCCAGCTCCCAAGGGCCCTCCTCCACTAATGAAAAACTGTTTTTT
TRBJ2-1,TRBV7-2,NA,NA,CASSPSSRWTNEQFF,TGTGCCAGCAGCCCTAGTTCCCGCTGGACCAATGAGCAGTTCTTC
TRBJ1-1,TRBV5-1,TRBD1,NA,CASREQGASWDTEAFF,TGCGCCAGCAGGGAACAGGGGGCATCTTGGGACACTGAAGCTTTCTTT
TRBJ2-3,TRBV18,TRBD2,many,CASSRSVLAGIDTQYF,TGTGCCAGCTCGCGATCGGTATTAGCGGGGATAGATACGCAGTATTTT
TRBJ1-3,TRBV7-2,TRBD1,medium-sized,CASSGTGAGNTIYF,TGTGCCAGCAGTGGGACAGGCGCTGGAAACACCATATATTTT
TRBJ1-2,TRBV30,TRBD1,NA,CACTRDRPYGYTF,TGTGCCTGCACACGGGACAGACCCTATGGCTACACCTTC